These T cell receptor beta chains were read from a single sample in a study of regulatory T cells in long-lasting Graves disease. TCRdb itself ran the multiplex PCR reads through MiXCR, one entry per CDR3 protein. The sample carries over 450,000 distinct CDR3 sequences, 12% recorded once. The data also belong to a second study, concerning T cells in Graves' hyperthyroidism and ophthalmopathy.

Sample: peripheral blood mononuclear cells (PBMCs), taken at new diagnosis, from a patient treated with antithyroid drugs. The receptors were gathered from a woman in her thirties with Graves disease. The CDR3 runs from the conserved cysteine through the conserved F or W. The D gene is left open where the match is weak. Clone size is stated in some rows and not others, as once, few, many or a class when expanded.

D gene: NA
J gene: TRBJ2-3
V gene: TRBV7-2
clone size: many
CDR3 protein: CASTPDRPIVTDTQYF
CDR3 DNA: TGTGCCAGCACCCCAGACCGACCAATCGTCACAGATACGCAGTATTTT

D gene: NA
J gene: TRBJ2-7
V gene: TRBV28
clone size: NA
CDR3 protein: CASSLRNTQYEQYF
CDR3 DNA: TGTGCCAGCAGTTTAAGGAACACCCAATACGAGCAGTACTTC

D gene: TRBD2
J gene: TRBJ2-7
V gene: TRBV24-1
clone size: many
CDR3 protein: CATSDIGTSKTYEQYF
CDR3 DNA: TGTGCCACCAGTGATATCGGGACTAGTAAAACCTACGAGCAGTACTTC

D gene: NA
J gene: TRBJ2-7
V gene: TRBV27
clone size: many
CDR3 protein: CASSPYRTGLRGEQYF
CDR3 DNA: TGTGCCAGCAGTCCATACCGGACGGGGTTAAGGGGCGAGCAGTACTTC

D gene: TRBD2
J gene: TRBJ2-1
V gene: TRBV10-3
clone size: many
CDR3 protein: CAISEVTSGTHNEQFF
CDR3 DNA: TGTGCCATCAGTGAGGTGACTAGCGGGACCCACAATGAGCAGTTCTTC

D gene: TRBD2
J gene: TRBJ2-1
V gene: TRBV29-1
clone size: many
CDR3 protein: CSVERRGTSGISSYNEQFF
CDR3 DNA: TGCAGCGTTGAAAGGAGAGGGACTAGCGGGATCAGCTCCTACAATGAGCAGTTCTTC

D gene: NA
J gene: TRBJ2-1
V gene: TRBV7-9
clone size: many
CDR3 protein: CASSLGLQVGVEQFF
CDR3 DNA: TGTGCCAGCAGCTTAGGACTTCAAGTCGGGGTTGAGCAGTTCTTC

D gene: NA
J gene: TRBJ2-2
V gene: TRBV6-1
clone size: few
CDR3 protein: CASSKTRNTGELFF
CDR3 DNA: TGTGCCAGCAGCAAAACTCGGAACACCGGGGAGCTGTTTTTT

D gene: NA
J gene: TRBJ2-1
V gene: TRBV4-3
clone size: NA
CDR3 protein: CASSLKRATEDSYNEQFF
CDR3 DNA: TGCGCCAGCAGCCTGAAGCGGGCTACCGAAGACTCCTACAATGAGCAGTTCTTC

D gene: NA
J gene: TRBJ2-1
V gene: TRBV7-9
clone size: many
CDR3 protein: CASSLAPHEQFF
CDR3 DNA: TGTGCCAGCAGCTTAGCCCCGCATGAGCAGTTCTTC

D gene: NA
J gene: TRBJ2-1
V gene: TRBV18
clone size: many
CDR3 protein: CASSPSQANNEQFF
CDR3 DNA: TGTGCCAGCTCACCGTCCCAGGCGAACAATGAGCAGTTCTTC

D gene: NA
J gene: TRBJ1-1
V gene: TRBV2
clone size: many
CDR3 protein: CASSRGQNTEAFF
CDR3 DNA: TGTGCCAGCAGCAGGGGACAGAACACTGAAGCTTTCTTT

D gene: NA
J gene: TRBJ2-7
V gene: TRBV7-2
clone size: NA
CDR3 protein: CASSWGAGSYEQYF
CDR3 DNA: TGTGCCAGCAGCTGGGGCGCGGGCTCCTACGAGCAGTACTTC

D gene: TRBD1
J gene: TRBJ2-7
V gene: TRBV7-2
clone size: many
CDR3 protein: CASSLGQGVREQYF
CDR3 DNA: TGTGCCAGCAGCTTGGGACAGGGGGTGCGGGAGCAGTACTTC

D gene: NA
J gene: TRBJ1-2
V gene: TRBV20-1
clone size: many
CDR3 protein: CSAHTVDYGYTF
CDR3 DNA: TGCAGTGCTCACACCGTGGACTATGGCTACACCTTC

D gene: NA
J gene: TRBJ1-2
V gene: TRBV28
clone size: many
CDR3 protein: CASSFYSGEDYGYTF
CDR3 DNA: TGTGCCAGCAGTTTCTATTCCGGGGAGGACTATGGCTACACCTTC

D gene: NA
J gene: TRBJ1-5
V gene: TRBV4-1
clone size: NA
CDR3 protein: CASSQVADSNQPQHF
CDR3 DNA: TGCGCCAGCAGCCAAGTGGCCGATAGCAATCAGCCCCAGCATTTT

D gene: TRBD2
J gene: TRBJ2-1
V gene: TRBV7-2
clone size: many
CDR3 protein: CASSLVSGSLTEQFF
CDR3 DNA: TGTGCCAGCAGCTTAGTGAGCGGGAGTCTGACTGAGCAGTTCTTC

D gene: NA
J gene: TRBJ1-2
V gene: TRBV3-1
clone size: NA
CDR3 protein: CASSHRVLGYTF
CDR3 DNA: TGTGCCAGCAGCCACAGGGTTTTGGGCTACACCTTC

D gene: NA
J gene: TRBJ2-5
V gene: TRBV20-1
clone size: many
CDR3 protein: CSARGLWGGLETQYF
CDR3 DNA: TGCAGTGCCCGAGGACTATGGGGGGGCTTGGAGACCCAGTACTTC

D gene: TRBD2
J gene: TRBJ2-1
V gene: TRBV5-6
clone size: few
CDR3 protein: CASSPGGLAGVYNEQFF
CDR3 DNA: TGTGCCAGCAGCCCGGGGGGACTAGCGGGAGTTTACAATGAGCAGTTCTTC

D gene: NA
J gene: TRBJ2-4
V gene: TRBV7-3
clone size: few
CDR3 protein: CASSPGWGDIQYF
CDR3 DNA: TGTGCCAGCAGCCCCGGGTGGGGGGACATTCAGTACTTC

D gene: NA
J gene: TRBJ2-7
V gene: TRBV3-1
clone size: NA
CDR3 protein: CASSQDSTGLLEWSEQYF
CDR3 DNA: TGTGCCAGCAGCCAAGATTCGACAGGTCTCCTTGAATGGAGCGAGCAGTACTTC

D gene: TRBD2
J gene: TRBJ2-1
V gene: TRBV12-3/TRBV12-4
clone size: many
CDR3 protein: CASSGERDDLRQFF
CDR3 DNA: TGTGCCAGCAGTGGGGAGCGGGATGACCTCCGGCAGTTCTTC

D gene: TRBD1
J gene: TRBJ2-7
V gene: TRBV30
clone size: many
CDR3 protein: CAWSAGQGMDEQYF
CDR3 DNA: TGTGCCTGGAGCGCGGGACAGGGCATGGACGAGCAGTACTTC

D gene: NA
J gene: TRBJ2-3
V gene: TRBV20-1
clone size: many
CDR3 protein: CSARDSRVTQYF
CDR3 DNA: TGCAGTGCTAGAGATAGCAGGGTTACGCAGTATTTT

D gene: NA
J gene: TRBJ1-2
V gene: TRBV7-2
clone size: many
CDR3 protein: CASSSSGHNYGYTF
CDR3 DNA: TGTGCCAGCAGCTCATCGGGACATAACTATGGCTACACCTTC

D gene: NA
J gene: TRBJ2-1
V gene: TRBV4-1
clone size: NA
CDR3 protein: CASSYRTNNEQFF
CDR3 DNA: TGCGCCAGCAGCTACCGGACGAACAATGAGCAGTTCTTC

D gene: NA
J gene: TRBJ2-5
V gene: TRBV7-9
clone size: NA
CDR3 protein: CASSSYRVRQETQYF
CDR3 DNA: TGTGCCAGCAGCTCCTATAGGGTTCGGCAAGAGACCCAGTACTTC

D gene: TRBD2
J gene: TRBJ2-3
V gene: TRBV6-2/TRBV6-3
clone size: many
CDR3 protein: CASRLDPLAAYTDTQYF
CDR3 DNA: TGTGCCAGCAGATTAGACCCACTAGCGGCCTACACAGATACGCAGTATTTT